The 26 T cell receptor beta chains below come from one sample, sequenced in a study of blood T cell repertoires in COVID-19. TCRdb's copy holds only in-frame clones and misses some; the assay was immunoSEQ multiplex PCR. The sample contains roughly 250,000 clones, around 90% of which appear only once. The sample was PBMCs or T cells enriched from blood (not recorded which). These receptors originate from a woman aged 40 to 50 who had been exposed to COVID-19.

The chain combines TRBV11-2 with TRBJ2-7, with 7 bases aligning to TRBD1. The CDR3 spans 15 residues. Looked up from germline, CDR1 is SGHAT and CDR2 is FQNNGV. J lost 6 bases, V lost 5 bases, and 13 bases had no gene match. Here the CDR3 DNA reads TGTGCCAGCAGCCCTACCGACAGGGTAAGGGGCGAGCAGTACTTC. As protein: CASSPTDRVRGEQYF.

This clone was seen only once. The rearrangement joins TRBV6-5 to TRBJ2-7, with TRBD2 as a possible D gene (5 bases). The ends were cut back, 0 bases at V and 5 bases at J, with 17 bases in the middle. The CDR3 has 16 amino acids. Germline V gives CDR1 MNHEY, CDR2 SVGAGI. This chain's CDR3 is CASSYSDGNARDEQYF. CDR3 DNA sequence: TGTGCCAGCAGTTACTCGGATGGAAACGCGAGGGACGAGCAGTACTTC.

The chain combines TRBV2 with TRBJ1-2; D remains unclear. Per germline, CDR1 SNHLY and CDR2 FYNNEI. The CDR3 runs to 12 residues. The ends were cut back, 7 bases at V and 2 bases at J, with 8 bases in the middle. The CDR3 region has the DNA TGTGCCAGCATCAGGCAGAACTATGGCTACACCTTC. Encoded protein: CASIRQNYGYTF.

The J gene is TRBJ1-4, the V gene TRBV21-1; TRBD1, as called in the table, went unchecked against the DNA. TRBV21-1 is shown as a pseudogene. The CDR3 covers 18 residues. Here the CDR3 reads CADSLYMGQAETNEKLFF. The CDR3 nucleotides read TGTGCCGACTCACTGTATATGGGACAGGCTGAGACTAATGAAAAACTGTTTTTT.

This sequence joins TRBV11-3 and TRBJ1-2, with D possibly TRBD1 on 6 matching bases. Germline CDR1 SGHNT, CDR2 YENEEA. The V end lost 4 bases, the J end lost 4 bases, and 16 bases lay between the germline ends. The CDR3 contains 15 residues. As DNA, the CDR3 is TGTGCCAGCAGCTCAACCGCAGGGGAATCCTATGGCTACACCTTC. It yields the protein CASSSTAGESYGYTF.

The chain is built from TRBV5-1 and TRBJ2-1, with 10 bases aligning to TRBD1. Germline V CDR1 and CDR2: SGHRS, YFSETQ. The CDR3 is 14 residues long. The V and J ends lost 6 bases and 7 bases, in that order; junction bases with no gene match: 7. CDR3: CASTRTGGENEQFF. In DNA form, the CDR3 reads TGCGCCAGCACCAGGACAGGGGGGGAAAATGAGCAGTTCTTC.

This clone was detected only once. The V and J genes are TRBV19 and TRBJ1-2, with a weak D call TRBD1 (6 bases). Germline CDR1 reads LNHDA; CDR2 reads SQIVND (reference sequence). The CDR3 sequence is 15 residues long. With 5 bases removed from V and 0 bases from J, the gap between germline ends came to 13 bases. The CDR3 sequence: CASSARTASNYGYTF. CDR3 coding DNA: TGTGCCAGTAGTGCCAGGACAGCCTCTAACTATGGCTACACCTTC.

CDR3 nucleotide sequence: TGTGCCAGCAGCACACTGACAGGGGCCGCATTCCCCCTCCACTTT. Translation: CASSTLTGAAFPLHF. The gene calls are TRBV11-2 and TRBJ1-6, with 8 bases fitting TRBD1. Trimming took 5 bases from V and 13 from J; bases not matched to a gene: 13. From germline, CDR1 is SGHAT and CDR2 FQNNGV. The length of the CDR3 is 15 residues.

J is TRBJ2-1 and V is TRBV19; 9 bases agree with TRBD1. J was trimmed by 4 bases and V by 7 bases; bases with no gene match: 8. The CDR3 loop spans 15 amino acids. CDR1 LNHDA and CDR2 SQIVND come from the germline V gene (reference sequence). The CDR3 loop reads CASIPGQGRYNEQFF. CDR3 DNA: TGTGCCAGTATCCCAGGACAGGGGCGGTACAATGAGCAGTTCTTC.

This chain's CDR3 is CASSPQDSTDTQYF. DNA of the CDR3: TGTGCCAGCAGCCCCCAGGACTCCACAGATACGCAGTATTTT. The genes are TRBV6-6 and TRBJ2-3; D might be TRBD2 (5 bases). This CDR3 region has 14 residues. Trimming pared 6 bases from V and 2 bases from J, leaving 12 bases between. Germline assignment: CDR1 MNHNY and CDR2 SVGAGI (reference sequence).

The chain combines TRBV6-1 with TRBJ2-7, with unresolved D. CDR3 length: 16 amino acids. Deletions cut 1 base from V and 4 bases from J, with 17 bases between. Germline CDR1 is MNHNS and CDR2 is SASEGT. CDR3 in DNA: TGTGCCAGCAGTGAAGGTTCCCCGGCTAGTGGGTACGAGCAGTACGTC. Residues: CASSEGSPASGYEQYV.

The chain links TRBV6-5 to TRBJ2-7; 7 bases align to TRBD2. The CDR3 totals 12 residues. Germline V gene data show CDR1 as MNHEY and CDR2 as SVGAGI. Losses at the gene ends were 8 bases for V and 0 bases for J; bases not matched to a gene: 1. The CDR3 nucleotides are TGTGCCAGCGAGCGGGACTCCTACGAGCAGTACTTC. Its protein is CASERDSYEQYF.

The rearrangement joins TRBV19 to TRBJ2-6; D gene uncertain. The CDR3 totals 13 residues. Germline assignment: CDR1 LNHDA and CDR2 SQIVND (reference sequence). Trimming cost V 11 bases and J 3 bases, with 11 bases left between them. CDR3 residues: CASIMYGANVLTF. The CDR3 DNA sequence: TGTGCCTCTATAATGTATGGGGCCAACGTCCTGACTTTC.

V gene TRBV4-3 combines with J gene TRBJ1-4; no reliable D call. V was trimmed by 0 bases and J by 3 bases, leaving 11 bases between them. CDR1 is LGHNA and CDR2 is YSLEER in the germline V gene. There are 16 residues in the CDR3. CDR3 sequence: CASSQEEGASNEKLFF. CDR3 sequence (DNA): TGCGCCAGCAGCCAAGAGGAGGGAGCCTCTAATGAAAAACTGTTTTTT.

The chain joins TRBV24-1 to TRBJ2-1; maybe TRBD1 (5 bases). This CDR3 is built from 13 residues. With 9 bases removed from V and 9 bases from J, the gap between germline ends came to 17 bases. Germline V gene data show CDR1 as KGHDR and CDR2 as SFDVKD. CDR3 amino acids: CATQGSGESEQFF. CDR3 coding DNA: TGTGCCACCCAGGGCTCGGGCGAGAGTGAGCAGTTCTTC.

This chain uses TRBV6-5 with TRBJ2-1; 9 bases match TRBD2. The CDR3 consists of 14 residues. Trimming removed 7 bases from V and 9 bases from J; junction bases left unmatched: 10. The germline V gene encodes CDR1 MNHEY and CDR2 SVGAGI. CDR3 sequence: CASIGIAGEVEQFF. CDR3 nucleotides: TGTGCCAGCATAGGGATAGCGGGAGAGGTTGAGCAGTTCTTC.

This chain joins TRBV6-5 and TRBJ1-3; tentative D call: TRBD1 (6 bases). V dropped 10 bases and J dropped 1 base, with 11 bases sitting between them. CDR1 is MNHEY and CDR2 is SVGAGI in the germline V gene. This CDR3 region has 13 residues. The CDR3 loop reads CATGGASGNTIYF. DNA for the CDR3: TGTGCCACCGGGGGGGCTTCTGGAAACACCATATATTTT.

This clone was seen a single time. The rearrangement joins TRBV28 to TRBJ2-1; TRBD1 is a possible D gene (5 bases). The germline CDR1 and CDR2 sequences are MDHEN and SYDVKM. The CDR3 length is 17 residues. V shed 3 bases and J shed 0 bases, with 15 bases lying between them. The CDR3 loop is CASSFAQFRGSYNEQFF. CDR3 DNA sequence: TGTGCCAGCAGTTTCGCACAATTTAGGGGCTCCTACAATGAGCAGTTCTTC. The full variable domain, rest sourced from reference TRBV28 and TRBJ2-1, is DVKVTQSSRYLVKRTGEKVFLECVQDMDHENMFWYRQDPGLGLRLIYFSYDVKMKEKGDIPEGYSVSREKKERFSLILESASTNQTSMYLCASSFAQFRGSYNEQFFGPGTRLTVL.

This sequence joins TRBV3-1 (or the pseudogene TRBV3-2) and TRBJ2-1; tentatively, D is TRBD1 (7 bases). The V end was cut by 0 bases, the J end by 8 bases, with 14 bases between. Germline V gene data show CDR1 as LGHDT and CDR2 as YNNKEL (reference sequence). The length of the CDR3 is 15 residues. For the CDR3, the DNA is TGTGCCAGCAGCCAAGACGCGACCAGGGGGGATGAGCAGTTCTTC. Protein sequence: CASSQDATRGDEQFF.

CDR3 sequence: CASSAALPNTEAFF. The CDR3 bases are TGCGCCAGCAGCGCTGCACTCCCGAACACTGAAGCTTTCTTT. The chain employs TRBV5-1 and TRBJ1-1; no clear D. The V and J ends lost 4 bases and 1 base respectively, with 11 bases between them. The length of the CDR3 is 14 residues. Germline CDR1 and CDR2: SGHRS and YFSETQ.

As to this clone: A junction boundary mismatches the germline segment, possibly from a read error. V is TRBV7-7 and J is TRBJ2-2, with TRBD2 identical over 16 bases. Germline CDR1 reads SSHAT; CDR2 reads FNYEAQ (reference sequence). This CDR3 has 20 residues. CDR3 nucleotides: TGTGCTAGCAGCTGGGAGACCGGGACTAGCGGGAGGGCGGACACCGGGGAGCTGTTTTTT. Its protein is CASSWETGTSGRADTGELFF.

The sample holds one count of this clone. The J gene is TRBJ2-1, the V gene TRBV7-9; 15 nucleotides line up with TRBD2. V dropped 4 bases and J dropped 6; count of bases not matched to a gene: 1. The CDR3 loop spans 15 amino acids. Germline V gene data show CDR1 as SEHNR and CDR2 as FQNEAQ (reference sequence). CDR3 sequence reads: CASSWTSGRVNEQFF. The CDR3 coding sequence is TGTGCCAGCAGCTGGACTAGCGGGAGGGTCAATGAGCAGTTCTTC.

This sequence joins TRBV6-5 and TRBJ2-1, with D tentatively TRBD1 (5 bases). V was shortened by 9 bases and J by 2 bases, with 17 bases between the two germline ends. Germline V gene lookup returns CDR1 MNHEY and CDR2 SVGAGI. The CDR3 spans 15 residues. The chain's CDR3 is CASAIKGSPYNEQFF. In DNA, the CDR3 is TGTGCCAGTGCAATTAAGGGGTCCCCCTACAATGAGCAGTTCTTC.

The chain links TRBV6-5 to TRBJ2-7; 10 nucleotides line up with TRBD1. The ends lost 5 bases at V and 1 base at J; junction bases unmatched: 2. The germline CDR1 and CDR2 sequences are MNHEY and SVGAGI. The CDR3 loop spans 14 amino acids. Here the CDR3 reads CASSLDRGSYEQYV. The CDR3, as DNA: TGTGCCAGCAGTCTGGACAGGGGGTCCTACGAGCAGTACGTC.

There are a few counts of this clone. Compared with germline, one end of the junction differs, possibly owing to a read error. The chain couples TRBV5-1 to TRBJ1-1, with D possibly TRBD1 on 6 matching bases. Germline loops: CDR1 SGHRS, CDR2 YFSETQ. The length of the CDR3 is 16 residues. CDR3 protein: CASSPGHLRTNTEAFF. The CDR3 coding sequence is TGTGCCAGCAGCCCGGGACACTTAAGGACGAACACTGAAGCTTTCTTT.

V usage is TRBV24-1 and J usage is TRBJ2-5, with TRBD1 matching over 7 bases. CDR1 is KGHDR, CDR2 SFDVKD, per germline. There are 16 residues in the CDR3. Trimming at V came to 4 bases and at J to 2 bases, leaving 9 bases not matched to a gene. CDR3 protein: CATSDSTYRGQETQYF. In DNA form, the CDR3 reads TGTGCCACCAGTGACAGTACCTACAGGGGTCAAGAGACCCAGTACTTC.